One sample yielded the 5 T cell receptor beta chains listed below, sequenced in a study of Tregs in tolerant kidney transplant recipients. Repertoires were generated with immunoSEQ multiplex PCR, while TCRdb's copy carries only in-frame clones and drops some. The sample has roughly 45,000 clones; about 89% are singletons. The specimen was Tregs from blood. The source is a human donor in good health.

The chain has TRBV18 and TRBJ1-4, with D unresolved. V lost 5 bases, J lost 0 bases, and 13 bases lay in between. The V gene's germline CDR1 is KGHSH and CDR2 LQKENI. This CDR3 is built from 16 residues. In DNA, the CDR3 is TGTGCCAGCTCAGATCGGATGACTTCAACTAATGAAAAACTGTTTTTT. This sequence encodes CASSDRMTSTNEKLFF.

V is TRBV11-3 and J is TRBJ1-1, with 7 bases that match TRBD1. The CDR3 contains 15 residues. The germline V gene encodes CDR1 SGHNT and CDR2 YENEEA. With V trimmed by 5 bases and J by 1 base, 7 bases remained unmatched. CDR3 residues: CASSTRQGGNTEAFF. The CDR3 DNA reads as TGTGCCAGCAGCACCCGACAGGGAGGGAACACTGAAGCTTTCTTT.

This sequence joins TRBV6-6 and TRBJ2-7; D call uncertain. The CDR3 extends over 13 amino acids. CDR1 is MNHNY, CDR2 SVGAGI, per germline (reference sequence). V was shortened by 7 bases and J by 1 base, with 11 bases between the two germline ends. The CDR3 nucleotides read TGTGCCAGCAAAGCATTTGCTTCCTACGAGCAGTACTTC. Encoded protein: CASKAFASYEQYF.

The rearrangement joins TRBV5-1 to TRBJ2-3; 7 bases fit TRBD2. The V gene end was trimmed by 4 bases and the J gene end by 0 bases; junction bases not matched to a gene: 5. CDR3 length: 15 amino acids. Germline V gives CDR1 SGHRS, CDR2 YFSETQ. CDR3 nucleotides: TGCGCCAGCAGCGGCCTAGCGGTTAGCACAGATACGCAGTATTTT. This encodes CASSGLAVSTDTQYF.

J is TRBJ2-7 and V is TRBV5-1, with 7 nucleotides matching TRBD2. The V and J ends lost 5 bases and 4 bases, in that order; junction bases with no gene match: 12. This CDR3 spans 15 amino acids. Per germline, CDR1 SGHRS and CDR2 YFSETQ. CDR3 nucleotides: TGCGCCAGCAGTCCTCTAGCGGCCCTATTATACGAGCAGTACTTC. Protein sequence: CASSPLAALLYEQYF.